The rows below give T cell receptor beta chains drawn from one sample of a study of early T cells in non-severe SARS-CoV-2 infection. A single record per CDR3 protein comes from TCRdb applying MiXCR to the 5' RACE reads. The repertoire holds around 98,000 distinct CDR3 sequences, with about 10% as singletons. What was sequenced was whole blood. Receptor source: an adult who was a healthcare worker with PCR-confirmed SARS-CoV-2 infection or an uninfected control (not recorded which). The CDR3 runs from the conserved cysteine through the conserved F or W. Fields, in order: clone size, CDR3 length, J gene, D gene, V gene, CDR3 DNA, CDR3 protein. A D gene is named only where the DNA matches it firmly. Size tells how often a clone was seen (once, few, many) or the class of an expanded clone, and some rows leave it out.

size: few
length: 18
J: TRBJ2-5
D: NA
V: TRBV21-1
DNA: TGTGCCAGCAGCCCTCCCGCCCCGGACAGGGGGGAGGGAGAGACCCAGTACTTC
CDR3: CASSPPAPDRGEGETQYF

size: many
length: 17
J: TRBJ1-1
D: TRBD1
V: TRBV6-6
DNA: TGTGCCAGCAGAAACGGACAGGGCGCCGGGGGAAACACTGAAGCTTTCTTT
CDR3: CASRNGQGAGGNTEAFF

size: many
length: 14
J: TRBJ1-1
D: NA
V: TRBV6-1
DNA: NA
CDR3: CASTSGGTNTEAFF

size: few
length: 14
J: TRBJ1-5
D: NA
V: TRBV12-3/TRBV12-4
DNA: TGTGCCAGCAGTCCCAGAGATAGCAATCAGCCCCAGCATTTT
CDR3: CASSPRDSNQPQHF

size: many
length: 16
J: TRBJ2-3
D: NA
V: TRBV11-2
DNA: TGTGCCAGCAGCTCGATTCCGGGCCGGGGGACAGATACGCAGTATTTT
CDR3: CASSSIPGRGTDTQYF

size: many
length: 17
J: TRBJ2-6
D: TRBD2
V: TRBV20-1
DNA: TGCAGTGCAACCCGGACTAGCGAGCGCTCTGGGGCCAACGTCCTGACTTTC
CDR3: CSATRTSERSGANVLTF

size: many
length: 16
J: TRBJ2-7
D: NA
V: TRBV7-9
DNA: TGTGCCAGCAGCCCGCCGGGGCAGGGGATCTCCTACGAGCAGTACTTC
CDR3: CASSPPGQGISYEQYF

size: many
length: 14
J: TRBJ1-4
D: TRBD1
V: TRBV5-4
DNA: TGTGCCAGCAGCTTCGACAGGGGAAGTGAAAAACTGTTTTTT
CDR3: CASSFDRGSEKLFF

size: NA
length: 14
J: TRBJ2-2
D: NA
V: TRBV29-1
DNA: TGCAGCGTCATGGGGGGGCTTAACACCGGGGAGCTGTTTTTT
CDR3: CSVMGGLNTGELFF

size: few
length: 16
J: TRBJ1-6
D: NA
V: TRBV3-1
DNA: TGTGCCAGCAGCCAGGGGACAAGCAGGCCTAATTCACCCCTCCACTTT
CDR3: CASSQGTSRPNSPLHF

size: few
length: 14
J: TRBJ2-7
D: TRBD1
V: TRBV11-2
DNA: TGTGCCAGCAGCCGGACCGGGACAGGCTACGAGCAGTACTTC
CDR3: CASSRTGTGYEQYF

size: NA
length: 15
J: TRBJ2-2
D: TRBD2
V: TRBV5-4
DNA: TGTGCCAGCAGCTTGGCAAGCGGGGCGGACGGGGAGCTGTTTTTT
CDR3: CASSLASGADGELFF

size: few
length: 12
J: TRBJ1-1
D: NA
V: TRBV15
DNA: TGTGCCACCAGCAGAGATTGGGGAGAAGCTTTCTTT
CDR3: CATSRDWGEAFF

size: few
length: 15
J: TRBJ2-7
D: TRBD2
V: TRBV7-6
DNA: TGTGCCAGCAGCTTAATAGCGGGGGGGCCGGCTGAGCAGTACTTC
CDR3: CASSLIAGGPAEQYF

size: many
length: 14
J: TRBJ1-2
D: NA
V: TRBV2
DNA: TGTGCCAGCAGTGACGTGCTATCTAACTATGGCTACACCTTC
CDR3: CASSDVLSNYGYTF

size: many
length: 15
J: TRBJ2-5
D: TRBD2
V: TRBV30
DNA: TGTGCCTGGAGTGGGGCGGGAGGGCTAGCAGAGACCCAGTACTTC
CDR3: CAWSGAGGLAETQYF